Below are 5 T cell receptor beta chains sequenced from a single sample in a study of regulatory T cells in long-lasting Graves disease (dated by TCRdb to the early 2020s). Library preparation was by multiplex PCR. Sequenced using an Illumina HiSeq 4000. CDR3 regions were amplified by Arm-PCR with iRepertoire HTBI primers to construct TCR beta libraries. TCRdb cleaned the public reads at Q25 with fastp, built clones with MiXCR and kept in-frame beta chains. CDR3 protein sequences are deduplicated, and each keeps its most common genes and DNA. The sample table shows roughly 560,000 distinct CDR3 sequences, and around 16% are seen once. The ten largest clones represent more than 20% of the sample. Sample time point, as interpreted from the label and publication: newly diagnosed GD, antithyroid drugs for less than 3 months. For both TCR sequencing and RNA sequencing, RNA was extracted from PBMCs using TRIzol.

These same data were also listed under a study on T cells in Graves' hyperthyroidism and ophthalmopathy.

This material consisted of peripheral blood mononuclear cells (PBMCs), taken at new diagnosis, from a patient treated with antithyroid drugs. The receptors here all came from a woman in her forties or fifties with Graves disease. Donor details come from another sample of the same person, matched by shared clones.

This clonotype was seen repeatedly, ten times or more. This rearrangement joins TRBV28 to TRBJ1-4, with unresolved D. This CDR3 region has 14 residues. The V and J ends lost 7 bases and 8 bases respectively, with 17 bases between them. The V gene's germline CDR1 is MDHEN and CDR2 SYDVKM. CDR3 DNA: TGTGCCAGCAACACCAGAGGCCGGCTGGAAAAACTGTTTTTT. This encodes CASNTRGRLEKLFF.

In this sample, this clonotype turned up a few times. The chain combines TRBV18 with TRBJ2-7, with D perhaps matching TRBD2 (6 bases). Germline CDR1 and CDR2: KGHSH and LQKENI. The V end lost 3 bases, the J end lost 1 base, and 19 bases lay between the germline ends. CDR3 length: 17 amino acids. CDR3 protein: CASSPRPGTATSYEQYF. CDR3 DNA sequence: TGTGCCAGCTCACCGCGCCCCGGGACTGCAACTTCCTACGAGCAGTACTTC.

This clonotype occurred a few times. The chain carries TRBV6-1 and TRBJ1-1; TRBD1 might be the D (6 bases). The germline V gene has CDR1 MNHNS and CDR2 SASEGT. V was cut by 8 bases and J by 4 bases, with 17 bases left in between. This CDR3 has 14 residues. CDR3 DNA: TGTGCCAGCCGGCTAGAGGGGGGGAGCACTGAAGCTTTCTTT. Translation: CASRLEGGSTEAFF.

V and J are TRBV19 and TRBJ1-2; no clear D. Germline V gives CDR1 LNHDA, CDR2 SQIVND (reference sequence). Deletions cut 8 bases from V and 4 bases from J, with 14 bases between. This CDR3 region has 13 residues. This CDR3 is CASLSGGLYGYTF. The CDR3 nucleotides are TGTGCCAGTCTTAGCGGAGGGCTCTATGGCTACACCTTC.

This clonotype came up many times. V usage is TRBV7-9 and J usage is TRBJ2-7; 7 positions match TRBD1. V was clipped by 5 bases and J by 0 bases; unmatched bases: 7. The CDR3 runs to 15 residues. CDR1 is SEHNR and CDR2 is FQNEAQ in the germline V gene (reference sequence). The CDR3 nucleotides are TGTGCCAGCAGCCGAGCGGACAGGTACTCCTACGAGCAGTACTTC. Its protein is CASSRADRYSYEQYF.